Below, 25 T cell receptor beta chains from the same sample are listed, as sequenced in a study of blood T cell repertoires in COVID-19. Assay: immunoSEQ multiplex PCR; the TCRdb copy retains only in-frame clones and omits some. The repertoire includes 35,000 or so clones, roughly 80% of them detected once, and around 28% sits in the top ten. Sequencing was performed on peripheral blood. These receptors all stem from a man older than 75 with active or convalescent COVID-19.

V and J are TRBV7-8 and TRBJ1-6; D may be TRBD1 (5 bases). Germline CDR1 SGHVS, CDR2 FQNEAQ. The CDR3 runs 15 residues. With 0 bases removed from V and 10 bases from J, the gap between germline ends came to 13 bases. CDR3 sequence: CASSLAWTSKSPLHF. CDR3 nucleotide sequence: TGTGCCAGCAGCTTAGCGTGGACAAGTAAATCACCCCTCCACTTT.

This clone was seen a handful of times. The genes are TRBV15 and TRBJ1-1; 11 positions match TRBD1. The V and J ends lost 0 bases and 4 bases, in that order; junction bases with no gene match: 4. The CDR3 contains 16 residues. Germline values: CDR1 LNHNV, CDR2 YYDKDF (reference sequence). CDR3: CATSRDLGTGGTEAFF. The CDR3 DNA is TGTGCCACCAGCAGAGATCTGGGGACAGGGGGCACTGAAGCTTTCTTT. The variable domain in full, with the rest retrieved from reference TRBV15 and TRBJ1-1, is DAMVIQNPRYQVTQFGKPVTLSCSQTLNHNVMYWYQQKSSQAPKLLFHYYDKDFNNEADTPDNFQSRRPNTSFCFLDIRSPGLGDTAMYLCATSRDLGTGGTEAFFGQGTRLTVV.

The gene calls are TRBV18 and TRBJ2-7; 8 bases are a match to TRBD1. Germline loops: CDR1 KGHSH, CDR2 LQKENI. This CDR3 spans 15 amino acids. V was pared by 1 base and J by 3 bases, with 5 bases of the junction left unmatched. CDR3: CASSPRTGKDYEQYF. The CDR3 DNA reads TGTGCCAGCTCACCACGGACAGGGAAGGACTACGAGCAGTACTTC.

This clone occurred a few times. V usage is TRBV9 and J usage is TRBJ2-1; 7 positions match TRBD2. This CDR3 contains 17 residues. J was trimmed by 1 base and V by 3 bases; bases with no gene match: 10. Germline lookup yields CDR1 SGDLS and CDR2 YYNGEE. CDR3 sequence reads: CASSANLRLASYNEQFF. CDR3 coding DNA: TGTGCCAGCAGCGCAAACCTCAGACTAGCTTCCTACAATGAGCAGTTCTTC.

The chain links TRBV7-2 to TRBJ2-7; TRBD2 aligns across 9 bases. The CDR3 spans 15 residues. Germline V gives CDR1 SGHTA, CDR2 FQGNSA. The J segment lost 3 bases and the V segment lost 5 bases, leaving 8 bases of the junction unmatched. CDR3 in DNA: TGTGCCAGCAGCCGGACTAGCGCTCAAGGCTACGAGCAGTACTTC. Translating it yields CASSRTSAQGYEQYF.

The chain carries TRBV30 and TRBJ2-1; 9 positions agree with TRBD2. The CDR3 extends over 15 amino acids. The germline CDR1 and CDR2 sequences are GTSNPN and SVGIG (reference sequence). Trimming took 8 bases from V and 3 from J; bases not matched to a gene: 11. Written as DNA, the CDR3 is TGTGCCACTGACCATAGCGGGAGTTTCTACAATGAGCAGTTCTTC. Translation gives CATDHSGSFYNEQFF. The whole variable domain, remainder taken from reference TRBV30 and TRBJ2-1, is SQTIHQWPATLVQPVGSPLSLECTVEGTSNPNLYWYRQAAGRGLQLLFYSVGIGQISSEVPQNLSASRPQDRQFILSSKKLLLSDSGFYLCATDHSGSFYNEQFFGPGTRLTVL.

The chain employs TRBV3-1 (or the pseudogene TRBV3-2) and TRBJ2-3; 7 nucleotides align to TRBD2. Germline assignment: CDR1 LGHDT and CDR2 YNNKEL (reference sequence). This CDR3 spans 12 amino acids. V gave up 4 bases and J gave up 6 bases; unmatched junction bases: 1. This chain's CDR3 is CASSRGGDTQYF. The CDR3 DNA reads TGTGCCAGCAGCCGGGGGGGGGATACGCAGTATTTT.

The CDR3 bases are TGTGCCAGCAGCTCGACAGTTTCCGAGCAGTACTTC. Translation gives CASSSTVSEQYF. The chain uses TRBV7-9 and TRBJ2-7; D is possibly TRBD1 (5 bases). The CDR3 length is 12 residues. The germline V gene has CDR1 SEHNR and CDR2 FQNEAQ (reference sequence). The germline V and J ends were trimmed by 4 bases and 6 bases, with 10 bases remaining between them. Using reference TRBV7-9 and TRBJ2-7 for the parts outside the CDR3, the full variable domain is DTGVSQNPRHKITKRGQNVTFRCDPISEHNRLYWYRQTLGQGPEFLTYFQNEAQLEKSRLLSDRFSAERPKGSFSTLEIQRTEQGDSAMYLCASSSTVSEQYFGPGTRLTVT.

This clone was picked up a small number of times. V gene TRBV7-6 combines with J gene TRBJ1-5; TRBD1 is a possible D gene (6 bases). The CDR3 loop spans 16 amino acids. The germline V and J ends were trimmed by 1 base and 0 bases, with 10 bases remaining between them. Per the germline V gene, CDR1 is SGHVS and CDR2 is FNYEAQ. The CDR3 loop reads CASSLGQALSNQPQHF. CDR3 nucleotides: TGTGCCAGCAGCTTAGGACAGGCGCTTAGCAATCAGCCCCAGCATTTT.

In this sample, this clone turned up once. J is TRBJ2-7 and V is TRBV2, with a possible D match to TRBD2 (6 bases). Germline V CDR1 and CDR2: SNHLY, FYNNEI. V shed 2 bases and J shed 2 bases, with 10 bases lying between them. The CDR3 extends over 14 amino acids. Written as DNA, the CDR3 is TGTGCCAGCAGTGAACGCGGGGTAGCCTACGAGCAGTACTTC. Its protein product is CASSERGVAYEQYF.

The V gene is TRBV6-2 or TRBV6-3, the J gene TRBJ2-3; maybe TRBD2 (6 bases). The CDR3 loop spans 14 amino acids. Trimming took 2 bases from V and 3 from J, leaving 9 bases between them. The germline CDR1 and CDR2 sequences are MNHEY and SVGEGT. The CDR3 spells CASSYIRGTDTQYF. CDR3 DNA: TGTGCCAGCAGTTACATCCGGGGGACAGATACGCAGTATTTT.

The V gene is TRBV11-2, the J gene TRBJ2-5, with 9 bases aligning to TRBD2. Germline V gives CDR1 SGHAT, CDR2 FQNNGV. V dropped 1 base and J dropped 5; count of bases not matched to a gene: 11. The CDR3 totals 17 residues. The CDR3 nucleotides read TGTGCCAGCAGCTTAGGTTGGATAGCGGGAGTAGTTGAGACCCAGTACTTC. As protein: CASSLGWIAGVVETQYF.

The chain joins TRBV19 to TRBJ1-5; 9 bases line up with TRBD1. Per germline, CDR1 LNHDA and CDR2 SQIVND (reference sequence). With 4 bases clipped from V and 5 bases from J, the junction kept 3 bases outside the gene matches. This CDR3 has 14 amino acids. The CDR3: CASSNTGGDQPQHF. The CDR3 DNA reads TGTGCCAGTAGTAATACAGGGGGCGATCAGCCCCAGCATTTT.

Only a few counts were recorded for this clone. The chain is built from TRBV2 and TRBJ1-2; D ambiguous. Germline CDR1 and CDR2: SNHLY and FYNNEI. The germline V and J ends were trimmed by 2 bases and 1 base, with 8 bases remaining between them. The CDR3 is made up of 14 amino acids. In DNA, the CDR3 is TGTGCCAGCAGTGAATCCCGGTTTAACTATGGCTACACCTTC. This sequence encodes CASSESRFNYGYTF.

DNA of the CDR3: TGTGCCAGCAGCGTGTCCCCTAGCGGGAGGGCTCCGTACGAGCAGTACTTC. It yields the protein CASSVSPSGRAPYEQYF. The chain links TRBV7-2 to TRBJ2-7, with 12 bases lining up with TRBD2. Germline V gene lookup returns CDR1 SGHTA and CDR2 FQGNSA. Germline trimming cut 5 bases from V and 4 bases from J; bases unmatched to any gene: 12. The CDR3 consists of 17 residues. The full variable domain, with the rest looked up from reference TRBV7-2 and TRBJ2-7, is GAGVSQSPSNKVTEKGKDVELRCDPISGHTALYWYRQSLGQGLEFLIYFQGNSAPDKSGLPSDRFSAERTGGSVSTLTIQRTQQEDSAVYLCASSVSPSGRAPYEQYFGPGTRLTVT.

The V call is TRBV6-4, the J call TRBJ2-7; tentatively, D is TRBD2 (6 bases). Germline CDR1 is MRHNA and CDR2 is SNTAGT. The CDR3 is 17 amino acids. Trimming removed 0 bases at V and 5 bases at J, with 20 bases between. As DNA, the CDR3 is TGTGCCAGCAGTGACTCAGATGTAGCGGCCCTTGGTCACGAGCAGTACTTC. Protein: CASSDSDVAALGHEQYF.

A few counts support this clone. The V call is TRBV18, the J call TRBJ1-5; TRBD1 matches at 7 bases. CDR1 and CDR2 (germline): KGHSH, LQKENI. The CDR3 runs 15 residues. V dropped 6 bases and J dropped 7; count of bases not matched to a gene: 12. As DNA, the CDR3 is TGTGCCAGCTCGCAGACTAGACAGGGTGACCAGCCCCAGCATTTT. This encodes CASSQTRQGDQPQHF. The variable domain in full, with the rest retrieved from reference TRBV18 and TRBJ1-5, is NAGVMQNPRHLVRRRGQEARLRCSPMKGHSHVYWYRQLPEEGLKFMVYLQKENIIDESGMPKERFSAEFPKEGPSILRIQQVVRGDSAAYFCASSQTRQGDQPQHFGDGTRLSIL.

The rearrangement links TRBV21-1 to TRBJ2-1; the DNA was not used to check the table's D call, TRBD2. TRBV21-1 is a pseudogene. The CDR3 is 15 amino acids. DNA for the CDR3: TGTGCCAGCAGCAAAGGGGCTAGCGGGAGGTCTGAGCAGTTCTTC. Its translation is CASSKGASGRSEQFF.

This sequence joins TRBV7-6 and TRBJ2-5; D is uncertain. Germline V gene lookup returns CDR1 SGHVS and CDR2 FNYEAQ. The CDR3 runs to 13 residues. V gave up 0 bases and J gave up 2 bases, with 4 bases separating them. The CDR3 region is CASSLAHQETQYF. The CDR3 DNA reads TGTGCCAGCAGCTTAGCTCATCAAGAGACCCAGTACTTC.

The chain uses TRBV6-5 and TRBJ1-1, with TRBD1 as a possible D gene (5 bases). Deletions cut 11 bases from V and 1 base from J, with 11 bases between. From germline, CDR1 is MNHEY and CDR2 SVGAGI. CDR3 length equals 12 residues. The CDR3: CAAQGGNTEAFF. In DNA, the CDR3 is TGTGCCGCCCAGGGTGGGAACACTGAAGCTTTCTTT.

This clone was counted a single time. This sequence joins TRBV29-1 and TRBJ2-1; 8 bases line up with TRBD2. Trimming at V came to 7 bases and at J to 4 bases, leaving 12 bases not matched to a gene. The germline CDR1 and CDR2 sequences are SQVTM and ANQGSEA. This CDR3 has 15 amino acids. Here the CDR3 reads CSATTWTSSYNEQFF. The CDR3 DNA sequence: TGCAGCGCTACTACGTGGACTAGCTCTTACAATGAGCAGTTCTTC.

The chain has TRBV5-6 and TRBJ1-5; D is unresolved. Trimming stripped 0 bases from V and 0 bases from J, with 10 bases between. This CDR3 is built from 16 residues. Germline CDR1 SGHDT, CDR2 YYEEEE. The chain's CDR3 is CASSLGHSSSNQPQHF. The CDR3 nucleotides are TGTGCCAGCAGCTTGGGTCACTCGTCTAGCAATCAGCCCCAGCATTTT. The variable domain in full, completed from reference TRBV5-6 and TRBJ1-5, reads DAGVTQSPTHLIKTRGQQVTLRCSPKSGHDTVSWYQQALGQGPQFIFQYYEEEERQRGNFPDRFSGHQFPNYSSELNVNALLLGDSALYLCASSLGHSSSNQPQHFGDGTRLSIL.

The chain recombines TRBV12-3 or TRBV12-4 with TRBJ1-1; unclear D gene. Trimming shortened V by 5 bases and J by 5 bases, and 12 bases separated the two germline ends. CDR3 length: 13 amino acids. Here the CDR3 DNA reads TGTGCCAGCAGTCCTGGCGCGAGGACTGAAGCTTTCTTT. It specifies CASSPGARTEAFF.

The chain joins TRBV3-1 (or the pseudogene TRBV3-2) to TRBJ2-5; D is possibly TRBD1 (7 bases). Germline CDR1 LGHDT, CDR2 YNNKEL (reference sequence). The CDR3 extends over 16 amino acids. V lost 1 base and J lost 4, with 16 bases in between. CDR3 protein: CASSQGPQGGRETQYF. CDR3 bases: TGTGCCAGCAGCCAAGGCCCCCAGGGGGGTAGAGAGACCCAGTACTTC.

This clone was observed once. The V gene is TRBV5-6, the J gene TRBJ1-1, with D perhaps TRBD1 (5 bases). V dropped 0 bases and J dropped 4 bases, with 16 bases sitting between them. The length of the CDR3 is 16 residues. Per germline, CDR1 SGHDT and CDR2 YYEEEE. CDR3 amino acids: CASSLAPGVGGTEAFF. The DNA of the CDR3 is TGTGCCAGCAGCTTGGCACCGGGAGTGGGGGGCACTGAAGCTTTCTTT.